The clone carrying this TCR beta chain was recorded many times. Its antigen is as yet unknown. A universal primer site was incorporated via template switching, and the cDNA contained unique molecular identifiers. TCRdb reanalysed the 5' RACE reads using MiXCR and keeps one entry per CDR3 protein. The sample lists 250,000 to 300,000 distinct CDR3 sequences, around 8.8% occurring once. The sample belongs to a study of identical twins. V lost 3 bases and J 0 bases, leaving 9 bases between the germline ends. Germline V gives CDR1 DFQATT, CDR2 SNEGSKA (reference sequence). The CDR3 runs 13 residues. The study's findings and limits: When twins shared out-of-frame alpha sequences, those sequences had excess low generation probability. Among beta out-of-frame sequences, excess sharing between twins appeared weaker.

These same data were also listed under a study on yellow fever vaccine responses in identical twins.

The TCR originated in a woman aged 18-35 years in good health. Material for sequencing was CD8+ T cells sorted from blood. V is TRBV20-1 and J is TRBJ2-7, with D possibly being TRBD2 (6 bases). The CDR3 reads CSASDGSSYEQYF. CDR3 nucleotides: TGCAGTGCTAGTGACGGGAGCTCCTACGAGCAGTACTTC.